This paragraph covers one T cell receptor (beta chain) sequence. Its antigen is still unknown. At one of its ends the junction is not consistent with the germline gene, which may arise from a read error. The assay was immunoSEQ multiplex PCR, and TCRdb's table has in-frame clones only and misses some. Of about 59,000 clones in the sample, roughly 90% were seen once. The data originate from a study of T cells in localized non-small cell lung cancer. Notes on the study in general: The highest T cell clonality was in uninvolved adjacent lung, above tumor. For the top 100 tumor clones, a median roughly 55 also appeared in adjacent lung.

The CDR3 length is 15 residues. Germline-derived CDR1 and CDR2 are SSHAT and FNYEAQ (reference sequence). The sequencing here drew on peripheral blood, taken before any cancer treatment. The clonotype comes from a woman aged 35 to 75 with stage I lung adenocarcinoma. The chain uses TRBV7-7 and TRBJ2-3, with D maybe TRBD2 (5 bases). CDR3: CASSLGTRGTDTQYF. Here the CDR3 DNA reads TGTGCTAGCAGCTTAGGCACGAGGGGCACAGATACGCAGTATTTT.